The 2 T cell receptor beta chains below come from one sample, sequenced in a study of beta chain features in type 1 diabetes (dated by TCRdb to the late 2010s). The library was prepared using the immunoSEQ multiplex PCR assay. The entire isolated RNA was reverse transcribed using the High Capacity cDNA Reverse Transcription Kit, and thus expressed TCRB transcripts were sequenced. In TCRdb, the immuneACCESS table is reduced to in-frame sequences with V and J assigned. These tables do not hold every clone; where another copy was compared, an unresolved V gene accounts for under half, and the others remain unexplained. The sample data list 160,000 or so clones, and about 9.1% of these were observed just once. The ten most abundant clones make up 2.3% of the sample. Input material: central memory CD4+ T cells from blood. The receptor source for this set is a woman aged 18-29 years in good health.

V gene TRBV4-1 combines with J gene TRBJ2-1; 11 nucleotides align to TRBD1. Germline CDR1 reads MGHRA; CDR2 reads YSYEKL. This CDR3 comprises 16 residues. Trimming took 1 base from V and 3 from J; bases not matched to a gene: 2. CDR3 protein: CASSQGGTGGYNEQFF. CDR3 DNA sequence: TGCGCCAGCAGCCAAGGGGGGACAGGGGGCTACAATGAGCAGTTCTTC.

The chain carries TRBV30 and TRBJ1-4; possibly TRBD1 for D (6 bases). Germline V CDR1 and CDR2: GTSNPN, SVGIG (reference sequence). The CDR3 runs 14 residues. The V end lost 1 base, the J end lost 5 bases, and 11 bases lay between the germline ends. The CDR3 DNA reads TGTGCCTGGAGTGCTACAGGGCTCAATGAAAAACTGTTTTTT. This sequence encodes CAWSATGLNEKLFF.